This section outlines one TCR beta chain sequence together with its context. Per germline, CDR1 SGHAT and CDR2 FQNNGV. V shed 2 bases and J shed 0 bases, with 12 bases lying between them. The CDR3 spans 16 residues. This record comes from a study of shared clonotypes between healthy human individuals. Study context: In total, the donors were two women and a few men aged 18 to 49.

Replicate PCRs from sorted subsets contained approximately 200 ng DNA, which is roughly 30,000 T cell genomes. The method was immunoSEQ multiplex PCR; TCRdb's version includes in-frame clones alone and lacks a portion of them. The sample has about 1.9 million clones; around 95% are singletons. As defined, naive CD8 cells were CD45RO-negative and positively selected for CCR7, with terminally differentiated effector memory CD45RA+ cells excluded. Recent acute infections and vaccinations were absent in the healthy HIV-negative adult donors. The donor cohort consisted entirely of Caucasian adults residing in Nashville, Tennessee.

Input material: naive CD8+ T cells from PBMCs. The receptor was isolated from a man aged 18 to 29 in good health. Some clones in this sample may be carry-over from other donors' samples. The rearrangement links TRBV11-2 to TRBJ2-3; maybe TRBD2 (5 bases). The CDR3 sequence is CASSLKYGGSTDTQYF. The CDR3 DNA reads TGTGCCAGCAGCTTAAAATACGGCGGGAGCACAGATACGCAGTATTTT.